The rows below give T cell receptor beta chains drawn from one sample of a study of cytomegalovirus exposure and HLA in healthy donors. This table comes from immunoSEQ multiplex PCR, and its TCRdb copy is limited to in-frame clones, with some not included. The table lists about 190,000 clones, about 90% of them singletons. Material: PBMCs. The receptors stem from a boy aged 2-9 years in good health and CMV-seronegative. The CDR3 runs from the conserved cysteine through the conserved F or W. Each record gives: CDR3 DNA, CDR3 protein, clone size, D gene, V gene, CDR3 length, J gene. D genes are given only for firm matches. Part of the rows lack a size; the others show once, few, many or a class for expanded clones.

DNA: TGTGCCAGCAGTTTAATGTTCGGTCTCAACTATGGCTACACCTTC; CDR3: CASSLMFGLNYGYTF; size: NA; D: NA; V: TRBV27; length: 15; J: TRBJ1-2
DNA: TGTGCCAGCAGCTTACGGAAATCCGGGGAGACCTTC; CDR3: CASSLRKSGETF; size: NA; D: NA; V: TRBV7-9; length: 12; J: TRBJ1-2
DNA: TGTGCCAGCAGCCCAGGGAATTGGGCAGGGGAGCTGTTTTTT; CDR3: CASSPGNWAGELFF; size: NA; D: NA; V: TRBV9; length: 14; J: TRBJ2-2
DNA: TGCGCCAGCAGCTTGGTGTATCAGGGGGTGGAGGAAGAGACCCAGTACTTC; CDR3: CASSLVYQGVEEETQYF; size: NA; D: TRBD1; V: TRBV5-1; length: 17; J: TRBJ2-5
DNA: TGTGCCAGCAGTTTATCGAGTCGTCTGCCCCGAAACACAGATACGCAGTATTTT; CDR3: CASSLSSRLPRNTDTQYF; size: once; D: NA; V: TRBV27; length: 18; J: TRBJ2-3
DNA: TGTGCCAGCGGGACAGGGAGTCACAATGAGCAGTTCTTC; CDR3: CASGTGSHNEQFF; size: NA; D: TRBD1; V: TRBV27; length: 13; J: TRBJ2-1
DNA: TGTGCCAGCATGACAGGAGTAAACACTGAAGCTTTCTTT; CDR3: CASMTGVNTEAFF; size: NA; D: NA; V: TRBV6-5; length: 13; J: TRBJ1-1
DNA: TGTGCCAGCAGCGCCCCAGGGACAGGCTTCATGAACACTGAAGCTTTCTTT; CDR3: CASSAPGTGFMNTEAFF; size: NA; D: TRBD1; V: TRBV11-2; length: 17; J: TRBJ1-1
DNA: TGTGCCAGCCAAGCCGTACAGGGATCCGGGGAGCTGTTTTTT; CDR3: CASQAVQGSGELFF; size: NA; D: NA; V: TRBV18; length: 14; J: TRBJ2-2
DNA: TGTGCCAGCAGTCCCGGACAGCTTAGCAATCAGCCCCAGCATTTT; CDR3: CASSPGQLSNQPQHF; size: once; D: NA; V: TRBV28; length: 15; J: TRBJ1-5
DNA: TGTGCCAGCAGTTTAAGTGCGGCTAGCGGGAGAGATTACTCTAGCACAGATACGCAGTATTTT; CDR3: CASSLSAASGRDYSSTDTQYF; size: once; D: TRBD2; V: TRBV28; length: 21; J: TRBJ2-3
DNA: TGTTCCAGTGACAGGGGCTCCCGCCACGGAGGCTACACCTTC; CDR3: CSSDRGSRHGGYTF; size: once; D: TRBD1; V: TRBV7-9; length: 14; J: TRBJ1-2
DNA: TGTGCCAGCAGCCCGGGGACAGCTTCCTACAATGAGCAGTTCTTC; CDR3: CASSPGTASYNEQFF; size: NA; D: TRBD1; V: TRBV14; length: 15; J: TRBJ2-1
DNA: TGTGCCAGCCGTACAGGGCTGAATGAGCAGTTCTTC; CDR3: CASRTGLNEQFF; size: NA; D: NA; V: TRBV2; length: 12; J: TRBJ2-1
DNA: TGTGCCAGCAGCGTAGGAAGTGGTGGGAGAGGAGCGCAGTATTTT; CDR3: CASSVGSGGRGAQYF; size: NA; D: NA; V: TRBV9; length: 15; J: TRBJ2-3
DNA: TGCGCCAGCAGCCAAGGGCTAGCGGGAGGTAAAAAGACCCAGTACTTC; CDR3: CASSQGLAGGKKTQYF; size: NA; D: TRBD2; V: TRBV4-1; length: 16; J: TRBJ2-5
DNA: TGTGCCAGCTCACCCGGCGGGGGACTCGCCGAGCATGAAAAACTGTTTTTT; CDR3: CASSPGGGLAEHEKLFF; size: NA; D: NA; V: TRBV18; length: 17; J: TRBJ1-4
DNA: TGTGCCAGCAGTGAGGAGAGGAACACTGAAGCTTTCTTT; CDR3: CASSEERNTEAFF; size: NA; D: NA; V: TRBV6-1; length: 13; J: TRBJ1-1
DNA: TGTGCCAGTAGTCTCCATCCTCCGGGACTCAGAGGCACAGATACGCAGTATTTT; CDR3: CASSLHPPGLRGTDTQYF; size: NA; D: NA; V: TRBV19; length: 18; J: TRBJ2-3
DNA: TGTGCCAGCAGCCAGACTCGGGGGACCCTGAACACTGAAGCTTTCTTT; CDR3: CASSQTRGTLNTEAFF; size: NA; D: NA; V: TRBV14; length: 16; J: TRBJ1-1
DNA: TGTGCCAGCCAGACTAGCGGGAGCGATGAGCAGTTCTTC; CDR3: CASQTSGSDEQFF; size: once; D: TRBD2; V: TRBV11-2; length: 13; J: TRBJ2-1
DNA: TGTGCCAGCAGCAGCCAGGGAATTTACGAGCAGTACTTC; CDR3: CASSSQGIYEQYF; size: NA; D: NA; V: TRBV6-6; length: 13; J: TRBJ2-7
DNA: TGTGCCAGCAGCTGGGACAGGGGGCGGGATCAGCCCCAGCATTTT; CDR3: CASSWDRGRDQPQHF; size: few; D: TRBD1; V: TRBV28; length: 15; J: TRBJ1-5
DNA: TGTGCCAGCAGCCACGTACCTACTTCGAACACTGAAGCTTTCTTT; CDR3: CASSHVPTSNTEAFF; size: NA; D: NA; V: TRBV28; length: 15; J: TRBJ1-1
DNA: TGTGCCAGCAGCGTACAGGGGGCCATCACGGGAAACACCATATATTTT; CDR3: CASSVQGAITGNTIYF; size: NA; D: TRBD1; V: TRBV9; length: 16; J: TRBJ1-3
DNA: TGTGCCAGTAGTACGAGCGCGAGCACAGATACGCAGTATTTT; CDR3: CASSTSASTDTQYF; size: NA; D: NA; V: TRBV19; length: 14; J: TRBJ2-3
DNA: TGTGCCATCAGAGGAGCTACAGGGAGTGCTGAAGCTTTCTTT; CDR3: CAIRGATGSAEAFF; size: NA; D: NA; V: TRBV10-3; length: 14; J: TRBJ1-1
DNA: TGCGCCAGCAGCTTGGTATTAGCGGGACACGAGCAGTACTTC; CDR3: CASSLVLAGHEQYF; size: NA; D: TRBD2; V: TRBV5-1; length: 14; J: TRBJ2-7
DNA: TGCGCCAGCAGTTGGTCGGGGAATGAAAAACTGTTTTTT; CDR3: CASSWSGNEKLFF; size: few; D: NA; V: TRBV5-1; length: 13; J: TRBJ1-4
DNA: TGTGCCAGCTCGCAGTTCCAAGAGACCCAGTACTTC; CDR3: CASSQFQETQYF; size: NA; D: NA; V: TRBV6-1; length: 12; J: TRBJ2-5
DNA: TGTGCCAGCAGTTCCCTGGGAGGAACTGAAGCTTTCTTT; CDR3: CASSSLGGTEAFF; size: NA; D: NA; V: TRBV6-6; length: 13; J: TRBJ1-1
DNA: TGTGCCTGGACAGCCACAGGGGTCCTCACCGGGGAGCTGTTTTTT; CDR3: CAWTATGVLTGELFF; size: NA; D: TRBD1; V: TRBV30; length: 15; J: TRBJ2-2
DNA: TGTGCCAGCAGCCGCGACCCGGGGAATGAAAAACTGTTTTTT; CDR3: CASSRDPGNEKLFF; size: NA; D: NA; V: TRBV9; length: 14; J: TRBJ1-4
DNA: TGCGCCAGCAGCTTGGCCCTGAGGGAAGCTGAAGCTTTCTTT; CDR3: CASSLALREAEAFF; size: NA; D: NA; V: TRBV5-1; length: 14; J: TRBJ1-1
DNA: TGTGCCAGCAGCTTGGGTTCGGGCGAGCAGTACTTC; CDR3: CASSLGSGEQYF; size: NA; D: NA; V: TRBV5-6; length: 12; J: TRBJ2-7
DNA: TGCGCCAGCAGCGACACAGGGGGCGCAGAAAAACTGTTTTTT; CDR3: CASSDTGGAEKLFF; size: NA; D: TRBD1; V: TRBV5-1; length: 14; J: TRBJ1-4
DNA: TGTGCCAGCTCACCAGACAGCAAGAACACTGAAGCTTCCTTT; CDR3: CASSPDSKNTEASF; size: NA; D: NA; V: TRBV18; length: 14; J: TRBJ1-1
DNA: TGTGCCACCGGGGTAGCCGATGAGCAGTTCTTC; CDR3: CATGVADEQFF; size: NA; D: NA; V: TRBV7-2; length: 11; J: TRBJ2-1
DNA: TGTGCCAGCAGTCATAGGGAGGGTTACGAGCAGTACTTC; CDR3: CASSHREGYEQYF; size: NA; D: TRBD2; V: TRBV27; length: 13; J: TRBJ2-7
DNA: TGTGCCAGTTCCCTGGGGGGGCTCTATGGCTACACCTTC; CDR3: CASSLGGLYGYTF; size: NA; D: NA; V: TRBV19; length: 13; J: TRBJ1-2
DNA: TGTGCCAGCAGCTGTCCCCGGGGGACTAGGGAGGAGACCCAGTACTTC; CDR3: CASSCPRGTREETQYF; size: once; D: TRBD2; V: TRBV7-9; length: 16; J: TRBJ2-5
DNA: TGTGCCAGCAGCCCGACACTGGACAGGGTGGTTGAAAAACTGTTTTTT; CDR3: CASSPTLDRVVEKLFF; size: NA; D: TRBD1; V: TRBV7-9; length: 16; J: TRBJ1-4
DNA: TGTGCCAGTCGGGAAGCCGACACTAGCTACGAGCAGTACTTC; CDR3: CASREADTSYEQYF; size: NA; D: NA; V: TRBV18; length: 14; J: TRBJ2-7
DNA: TGTGCCAGCAGTGAAGCCCTATCAGGGGCGGCTGAGCAGTTCTTC; CDR3: CASSEALSGAAEQFF; size: NA; D: NA; V: TRBV6-1; length: 15; J: TRBJ2-1
DNA: TGTGCCACCAGCAGGGGGACTAGCGGGGAGGCAGATACGCAGTATTTT; CDR3: CATSRGTSGEADTQYF; size: NA; D: TRBD2; V: TRBV15; length: 16; J: TRBJ2-3
DNA: TGCGCCAGCAGCCAAGAGGCTCCCGGGACAGGCGGGGATACGCAGTATTTT; CDR3: CASSQEAPGTGGDTQYF; size: NA; D: TRBD1; V: TRBV4-1; length: 17; J: TRBJ2-3
DNA: TGTGCCTGGAATACACTACTAGCGGGGAAAACTGAGCAGTTCTTC; CDR3: CAWNTLLAGKTEQFF; size: NA; D: TRBD2; V: TRBV30; length: 15; J: TRBJ2-1
DNA: TGTGCCATCAGTGATTCGGACAGATCTTATGGCTACACCTTC; CDR3: CAISDSDRSYGYTF; size: NA; D: NA; V: TRBV10-3; length: 14; J: TRBJ1-2
DNA: TGCGCCAGCAGCTTGGGCGGGGCTCACACCGGGGAGCTGTTTTTT; CDR3: CASSLGGAHTGELFF; size: NA; D: NA; V: TRBV5-1; length: 15; J: TRBJ2-2
DNA: TGTGCCAGCAGTTTACGGCAGGGGGCGCAAGCTGAGACCCAGTACTTC; CDR3: CASSLRQGAQAETQYF; size: NA; D: TRBD1; V: TRBV27; length: 16; J: TRBJ2-5
DNA: TGTGCCACCAGCAGCCACCTAGATACGAATGGCTACACCTTC; CDR3: CATSSHLDTNGYTF; size: once; D: NA; V: TRBV15; length: 14; J: TRBJ1-2
DNA: TGTGCCAGCAGTTCGTCAGGGGGCCGCTACGAGCAGTACTTC; CDR3: CASSSSGGRYEQYF; size: once; D: TRBD1; V: TRBV27; length: 14; J: TRBJ2-7
DNA: TGTGCCAGCAGTTTAGTAGCGGGAGGCGCCTACAATGAGCAGTTCTTC; CDR3: CASSLVAGGAYNEQFF; size: NA; D: TRBD2; V: TRBV27; length: 16; J: TRBJ2-1
DNA: TGTGCCAGCAGTCTCCAAGCGGGAGCGTCCGACGAGCAGTACTTC; CDR3: CASSLQAGASDEQYF; size: NA; D: TRBD2; V: TRBV28; length: 15; J: TRBJ2-7
DNA: TGTGCCAGCAGTTTAGGACAGGGAGTTCCGCGGGCTTTCTTT; CDR3: CASSLGQGVPRAFF; size: NA; D: TRBD1; V: TRBV27; length: 14; J: TRBJ1-1
DNA: TGTGCCAGCAGTGAACAAGCGGGGGACTTTGGCTACACCTTC; CDR3: CASSEQAGDFGYTF; size: NA; D: NA; V: TRBV6-1; length: 14; J: TRBJ1-2
DNA: TGTGCCACCAGCTCCAGGGATAGCAATCAGCCCCAGCATTTT; CDR3: CATSSRDSNQPQHF; size: NA; D: NA; V: TRBV15; length: 14; J: TRBJ1-5